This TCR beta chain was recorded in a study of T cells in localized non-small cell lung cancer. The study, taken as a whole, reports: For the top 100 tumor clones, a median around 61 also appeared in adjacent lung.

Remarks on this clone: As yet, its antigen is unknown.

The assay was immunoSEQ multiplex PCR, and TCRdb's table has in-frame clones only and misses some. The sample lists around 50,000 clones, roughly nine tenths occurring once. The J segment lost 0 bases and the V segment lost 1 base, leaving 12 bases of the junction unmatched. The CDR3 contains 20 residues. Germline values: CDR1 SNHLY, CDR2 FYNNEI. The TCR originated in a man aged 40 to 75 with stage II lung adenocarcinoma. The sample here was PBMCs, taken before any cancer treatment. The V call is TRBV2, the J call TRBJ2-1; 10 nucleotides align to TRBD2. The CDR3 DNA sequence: TGTGCCAGCAGTGAAGATGGTGGTCTAGCGGGGGCTCCCTCCTACAATGAGCAGTTCTTC. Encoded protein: CASSEDGGLAGAPSYNEQFF.